The T cell receptor beta chain described here comes from a study of blood T cell repertoires in COVID-19. As for the study in general: The United States, Italy and Spain were the sources of the acute and convalescent COVID-19 samples. Sample material is recorded as cDNA or gDNA derived from T cells, B-cell-depleted T cells, or PBMCs.

Methods used by the authors: Using reference gene primer amplification, nucleated cell counts were estimated. The data were produced by immunoSEQ multiplex PCR, yet TCRdb's version contains in-frame clones alone and is incomplete. Clone size and V and J calls were adopted from that table, with D and trimming inferred from the DNA. Of approximately 73,000 clones listed, approximately 86% are singletons. The germline V gene encodes CDR1 KGHSH and CDR2 LQKENI. V was shortened by 3 bases and J by 4 bases, with 12 bases between the two germline ends. The CDR3 contains 14 residues. The V call is TRBV18, the J call TRBJ2-5, with D possibly matching TRBD1 (6 bases). Material for sequencing was peripheral blood. This sequence originates from a woman aged 55-69 years with acute or convalescent COVID-19. CDR3 protein: CASSPQGSRETQYF. CDR3 sequence (DNA): TGTGCCAGCTCACCCCAGGGGTCGCGAGAGACCCAGTACTTC.